These 17 T cell receptor beta chains were sequenced from one sample in a study of control samples from healthy donors and cancer patients. Produced via immunoSEQ multiplex PCR; TCRdb's table is partial and in-frame only. The table lists 160,000 or so clones, approximately 94% of them singletons, with around 8% in the top ten. Sequencing input: blood. The receptors were sampled from a woman aged 35 to 49 in good health.

In this sample, this clone turned up once. The gene calls are TRBV6-5 and TRBJ1-1; D gene uncertain. The CDR3 covers 14 residues. V dropped 10 bases and J dropped 6 bases, with 21 bases sitting between them. Germline CDR1 MNHEY, CDR2 SVGAGI. The chain's CDR3 is CAITKEQIRPEAFF. CDR3 nucleotides: TGTGCCATAACCAAGGAACAAATCAGGCCTGAAGCTTTCTTT.

V and J are TRBV7-6 and TRBJ1-2; TRBD1 is a possible D gene (6 bases). The CDR3 is made up of 15 amino acids. The V end was cut by 5 bases, the J end by 7 bases, with 20 bases between. CDR1 SGHVS and CDR2 FNYEAQ come from the germline V gene. CDR3 sequence (DNA): TGTGCCAGCAGCCCGGGACAAACGGGCCTATTTGGCTACACCTTC. Residues: CASSPGQTGLFGYTF.

This clone was recorded only once. The chain has TRBV10-3 and TRBJ1-1, with D perhaps TRBD1 (5 bases). The CDR3 extends over 12 amino acids. V lost 7 bases to trimming and J lost 5 bases, with 11 bases between them. CDR1 ENHRY and CDR2 SYGVKD come from the germline V gene. CDR3 residues: CAITQGGTEAFF. CDR3 nucleotides: TGTGCCATCACCCAGGGAGGGACTGAAGCTTTCTTT.

The V gene is TRBV12-5, the J gene TRBJ2-4; 12 bases are shared with TRBD1. The V segment lost 4 bases and the J segment 8 bases; nucleotides outside the gene matches: 9. The V gene's germline CDR1 is LGHNT and CDR2 FRNRAP. The CDR3 consists of 16 residues. CDR3 sequence: CASGSRGTGGQDIQYF. The CDR3 DNA is TGTGCTAGTGGTTCCCGAGGGACAGGGGGCCAGGACATTCAGTACTTC.

The chain joins TRBV5-4 to TRBJ1-1; the D is unclear. Trimming took off 6 bases at V and 0 bases at J, with 6 bases between the two ends. This CDR3 spans 12 amino acids. Per germline, CDR1 SGHNT and CDR2 YYREEE (reference sequence). CDR3: CASMGLNTEAFF. For the CDR3, the DNA is TGTGCCAGCATGGGTCTGAACACTGAAGCTTTCTTT.

The chain recombines TRBV2 with TRBJ1-2, with 7 bases that match TRBD1. CDR1 is SNHLY, CDR2 FYNNEI, per germline. CDR3 length equals 14 residues. J was trimmed by 3 bases and V by 10 bases; bases with no gene match: 11. The chain's CDR3 is CANPQRGHDYGYTF. The CDR3 DNA reads TGTGCCAACCCACAGAGGGGGCACGACTATGGCTACACCTTC.

V gene TRBV7-9 combines with J gene TRBJ2-4, with D maybe TRBD2 (5 bases). CDR3 length equals 19 residues. Germline V gene data show CDR1 as SEHNR and CDR2 as FQNEAQ (reference sequence). Between the trimmed V and J ends, which lost 0 bases and 1 base, there was a span of 19 bases. The CDR3 nucleotides read TGTGCCAGCAGCTTAGCGGGGTCGGGATTCCGGGTTGCCAAAAACATTCAGTACTTC. It translates to CASSLAGSGFRVAKNIQYF.

This sequence joins TRBV2 and TRBJ1-2, with D possibly being TRBD1 (5 bases). The CDR3 runs to 14 residues. Looked up from germline, CDR1 is SNHLY and CDR2 is FYNNEI. Trimming cost V 7 bases and J 4 bases, with 16 bases left between them. Here the CDR3 reads CASTKKGRGYGYTF. In nucleotides, the CDR3 is TGTGCCAGCACCAAGAAGGGAAGGGGCTATGGCTACACCTTC.

The gene calls are TRBV6-5 and TRBJ1-3; TRBD1 matches at 7 bases. From germline, CDR1 is MNHEY and CDR2 SVGAGI. This CDR3 is 15 amino acids long. The V gene end was trimmed by 4 bases and the J gene end by 2 bases; junction bases not matched to a gene: 5. CDR3 coding DNA: TGTGCCAGCAGTTCGGGGGACAGAACTGGAAACACCATATATTTT. It yields the protein CASSSGDRTGNTIYF.

This clone was found a few times. The chain couples TRBV4-2 to TRBJ2-5; a possible D gene is TRBD1 (5 bases). The germline V gene encodes CDR1 LGHNA and CDR2 YNFKEQ. V was trimmed by 1 base and J by 5 bases, leaving 14 bases between them. There are 15 residues in the CDR3. The CDR3 DNA follows: TGTGCCAGCAGCCAAGCAGGGCAGGGCCCTGAGACCCAGTACTTC. Translated, it gives CASSQAGQGPETQYF.

The chain couples TRBV24-1 to TRBJ1-5, with 9 bases fitting TRBD1. Per germline, CDR1 KGHDR and CDR2 SFDVKD. This CDR3 spans 16 amino acids. V lost 4 bases, J lost 2 bases, and 5 bases stayed unmatched. The CDR3 region has the DNA TGTGCCACCAGTGACTCCAGGACAGGGGGCAATCAGCCCCAGCATTTT. It is translated as CATSDSRTGGNQPQHF.

The chain uses TRBV11-3 and TRBJ1-6; D gene ambiguous. Germline CDR1 is SGHNT and CDR2 is YENEEA. The CDR3 is made up of 13 amino acids. Trimming pared 8 bases from V and 10 bases from J, leaving 15 bases between. The CDR3 nucleotides are TGTGCCAGCTCGGCTGGTGCCCACTCACCCCTCCACTTT. Its protein is CASSAGAHSPLHF.

DNA of the CDR3: TGTGCCAGCAGTAGGGACAGGTATAGCAATCAGCCCCAGCATTTT. Its translation: CASSRDRYSNQPQHF. This sequence joins TRBV2 and TRBJ1-5; 8 bases agree with TRBD1. J gave up 0 bases and V 5 bases, and 3 bases lay outside the gene matches. CDR1 and CDR2 (germline): SNHLY, FYNNEI. The CDR3 is made up of 15 amino acids.

The chain is built from TRBV6-2 or TRBV6-3 and TRBJ2-1; TRBD2 matches at 7 bases. Trimming at V came to 2 bases and at J to 2 bases, leaving 6 bases not matched to a gene. This CDR3 spans 16 amino acids. Germline V gives CDR1 MNHEY, CDR2 SVGEGT. This CDR3 is CASSYTRLAPYNEQFF. The CDR3 DNA follows: TGTGCCAGCAGTTACACCCGACTAGCACCCTACAATGAGCAGTTCTTC.

The J gene is TRBJ2-1, the V gene TRBV6-2 or TRBV6-3; 9 bases are shared with TRBD1. V lost 2 bases and J lost 7; bases outside the gene matches: 9. The germline V gene encodes CDR1 MNHEY and CDR2 SVGEGT. The CDR3 is 16 residues long. The CDR3, as DNA: TGTGCCAGCAGTTACGGCCCGGGACAGGGTGGGAATGAGCAGTTCTTC. It specifies CASSYGPGQGGNEQFF.

The V gene is TRBV6-6, the J gene TRBJ2-2; tentatively, D is TRBD2 (6 bases). Germline CDR1 MNHNY, CDR2 SVGAGI (reference sequence). Between the trimmed V and J ends, which lost 5 bases and 4 bases, there was a span of 20 bases. This CDR3 has 17 amino acids. The CDR3 spells CASSPRETSSLTGELFF. The CDR3 DNA follows: TGTGCCAGCAGTCCCCGCGAGACTAGTTCCCTCACCGGGGAGCTGTTTTTT.

The chain couples TRBV15 to TRBJ2-7, with TRBD1 matching over 7 bases. Germline V CDR1 and CDR2: LNHNV, YYDKDF (reference sequence). V gave up 1 base and J gave up 2 bases; unmatched junction bases: 8. This CDR3 comprises 16 residues. The DNA for the CDR3 is TGTGCCACCAGCAGAGTTTGGACAGGCAGCACCTACGAGCAGTACTTC. Translating gives CATSRVWTGSTYEQYF. Variable domain in full (rest from reference TRBV15 and TRBJ2-7): DAMVIQNPRYQVTQFGKPVTLSCSQTLNHNVMYWYQQKSSQAPKLLFHYYDKDFNNEADTPDNFQSRRPNTSFCFLDIRSPGLGDTAMYLCATSRVWTGSTYEQYFGPGTRLTVT.